The clone carrying this T cell receptor beta chain occurred once. Version v3.0 of the immunoSEQ assay ran at survey level. The method was immunoSEQ multiplex PCR; TCRdb's version includes in-frame clones alone and lacks a portion of them. The table lists some 17,000 clones, over 70% of them singletons. These data come from a study of long-term antiretroviral therapy in people with HIV. CDR1 and CDR2 from the germline V gene are SGHTA and FQGTGA. V lost 6 bases to trimming and J lost 8 bases; unmatched junction nucleotides: 9. The CDR3 loop spans 14 amino acids. This receptor was taken from a man aged 30 to 39 with HIV. The V gene is TRBV7-3, the J gene TRBJ1-2; TRBD1 agrees at 10 bases. Sequenced here: unsorted PBMCs, sampled around 2.2 years before starting antiretroviral therapy. CDR3 in DNA: TGTGCCAGCAGTTTGAGACCGGGACAGGGGGGCTACACCTTC. Residues: CASSLRPGQGGYTF. Variable domain in full (rest from reference TRBV7-3 and TRBJ1-2): GAGVSQTPSNKVTEKGKYVELRCDPISGHTALYWYRQSLGQGPEFLIYFQGTGAADDSGLPNDRFFAVRPEGSVSTLKIQRTERGDSAVYLCASSLRPGQGGYTFGSGTRLTVV.